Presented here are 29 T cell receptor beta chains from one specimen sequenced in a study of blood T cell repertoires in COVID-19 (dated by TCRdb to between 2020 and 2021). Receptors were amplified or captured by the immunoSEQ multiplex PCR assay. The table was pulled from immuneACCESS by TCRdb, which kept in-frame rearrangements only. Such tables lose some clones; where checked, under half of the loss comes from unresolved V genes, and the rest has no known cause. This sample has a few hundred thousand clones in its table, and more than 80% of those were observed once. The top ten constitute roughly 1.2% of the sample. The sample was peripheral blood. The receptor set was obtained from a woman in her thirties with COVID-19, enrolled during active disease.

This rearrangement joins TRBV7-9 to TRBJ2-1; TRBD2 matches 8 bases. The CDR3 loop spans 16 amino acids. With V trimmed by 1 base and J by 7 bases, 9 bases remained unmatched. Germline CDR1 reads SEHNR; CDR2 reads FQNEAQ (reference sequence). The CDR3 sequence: CASSLVGGERTNEQFF. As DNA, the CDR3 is TGTGCCAGCAGCTTAGTCGGGGGGGAACGGACGAATGAGCAGTTCTTC.

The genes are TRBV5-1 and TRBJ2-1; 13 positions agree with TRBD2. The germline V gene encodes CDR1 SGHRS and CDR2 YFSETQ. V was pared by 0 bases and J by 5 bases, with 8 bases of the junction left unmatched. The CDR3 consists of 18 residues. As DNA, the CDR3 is TGCGCCAGCAGCTTGGGGACTAGCGGGAGTTGGGTTGACAATGAGCAGTTCTTC. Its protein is CASSLGTSGSWVDNEQFF.

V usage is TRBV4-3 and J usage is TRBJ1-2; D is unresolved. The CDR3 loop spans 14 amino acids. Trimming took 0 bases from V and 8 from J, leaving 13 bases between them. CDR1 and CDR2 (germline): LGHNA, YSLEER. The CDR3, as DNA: TGCGCCAGCAGCCAAGATCGGCAGCGAGGAGGCTACACCTTC. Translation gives CASSQDRQRGGYTF.

The CDR3 region is CAISEGEEGENIQYF. CDR3 nucleotides: TGTGCCATCAGTGAAGGAGAGGAAGGGGAAAACATTCAGTACTTC. The chain uses TRBV10-3 and TRBJ2-4, with TRBD1 as a possible D gene (5 bases). The CDR3 contains 15 residues. Germline V gene sequence: CDR1 ENHRY, CDR2 SYGVKD. V was shortened by 3 bases and J by 5 bases, with 14 bases between the two germline ends.

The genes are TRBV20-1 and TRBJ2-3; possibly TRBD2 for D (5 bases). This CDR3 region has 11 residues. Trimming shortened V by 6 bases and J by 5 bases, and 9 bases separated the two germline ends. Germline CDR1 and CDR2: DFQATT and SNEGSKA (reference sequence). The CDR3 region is CSAVGRDTQYF. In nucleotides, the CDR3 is TGCAGTGCCGTGGGGAGAGATACGCAGTATTTT.

The DNA for the CDR3 is TGCGCCAGCAGCCAGCGGGGAGCGCCCAATCAGCCCCAGCATTTT. It codes for CASSQRGAPNQPQHF. The chain joins TRBV4-3 to TRBJ1-5; D call uncertain. V shed 3 bases and J shed 3 bases, with 12 bases lying between them. Per germline, CDR1 LGHNA and CDR2 YSLEER. CDR3 length: 15 amino acids.

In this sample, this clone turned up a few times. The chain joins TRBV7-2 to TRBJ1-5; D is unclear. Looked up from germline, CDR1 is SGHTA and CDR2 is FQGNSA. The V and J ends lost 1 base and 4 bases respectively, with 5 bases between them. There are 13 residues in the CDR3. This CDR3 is CASSLGQNQPQHF. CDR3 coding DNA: TGTGCCAGCAGCTTAGGCCAGAATCAGCCCCAGCATTTT. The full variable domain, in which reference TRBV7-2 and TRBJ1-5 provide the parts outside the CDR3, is GAGVSQSPSNKVTEKGKDVELRCDPISGHTALYWYRQSLGQGLEFLIYFQGNSAPDKSGLPSDRFSAERTGGSVSTLTIQRTQQEDSAVYLCASSLGQNQPQHFGDGTRLSIL.

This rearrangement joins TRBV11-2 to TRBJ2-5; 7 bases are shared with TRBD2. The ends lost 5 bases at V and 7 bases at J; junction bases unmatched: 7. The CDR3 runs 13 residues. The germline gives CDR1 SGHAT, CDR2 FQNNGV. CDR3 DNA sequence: TGTGCCAGCAGCCATGGTCGCGGGGGGACCCAGTACTTC. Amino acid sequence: CASSHGRGGTQYF. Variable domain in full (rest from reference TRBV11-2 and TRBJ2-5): EAGVAQSPRYKIIEKRQSVAFWCNPISGHATLYWYQQILGQGPKLLIQFQNNGVVDDSQLPKDRFSAERLKGVDSTLKIQPAKLEDSAVYLCASSHGRGGTQYFGPGTRLLVL.

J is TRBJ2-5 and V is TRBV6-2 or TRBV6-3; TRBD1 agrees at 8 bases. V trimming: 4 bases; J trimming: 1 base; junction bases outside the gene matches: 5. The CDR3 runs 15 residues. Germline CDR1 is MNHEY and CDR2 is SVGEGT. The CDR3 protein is CASSSTGGSQETQYF. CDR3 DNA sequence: TGTGCCAGCAGTTCAACAGGGGGAAGCCAAGAGACCCAGTACTTC.

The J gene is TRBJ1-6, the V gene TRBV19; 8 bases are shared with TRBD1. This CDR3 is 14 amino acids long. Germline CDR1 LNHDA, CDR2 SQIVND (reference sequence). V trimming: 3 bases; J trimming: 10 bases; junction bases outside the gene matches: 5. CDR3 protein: CASSIEAGGSPLHF. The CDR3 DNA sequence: TGTGCCAGTAGTATTGAGGCAGGGGGCTCACCCCTCCACTTT.

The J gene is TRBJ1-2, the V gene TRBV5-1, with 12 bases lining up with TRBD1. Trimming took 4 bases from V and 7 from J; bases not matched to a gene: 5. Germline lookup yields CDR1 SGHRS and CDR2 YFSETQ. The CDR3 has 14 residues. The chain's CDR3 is CASSTGTGGTGYTF. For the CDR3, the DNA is TGCGCCAGCAGCACAGGGACAGGGGGCACTGGCTACACCTTC.

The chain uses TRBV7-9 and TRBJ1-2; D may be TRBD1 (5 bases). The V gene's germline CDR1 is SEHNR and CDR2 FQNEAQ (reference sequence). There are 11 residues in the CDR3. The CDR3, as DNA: TGTGTTTCAGCGGGGACCTATGGCTACACCTTC. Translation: CVSAGTYGYTF.

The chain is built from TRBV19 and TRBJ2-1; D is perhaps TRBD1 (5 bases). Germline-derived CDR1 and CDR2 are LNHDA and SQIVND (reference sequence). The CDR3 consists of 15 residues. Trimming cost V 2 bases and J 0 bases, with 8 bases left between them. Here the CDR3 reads CASSINRFSYNEQFF. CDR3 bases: TGTGCCAGTAGTATAAACAGGTTCTCCTACAATGAGCAGTTCTTC.

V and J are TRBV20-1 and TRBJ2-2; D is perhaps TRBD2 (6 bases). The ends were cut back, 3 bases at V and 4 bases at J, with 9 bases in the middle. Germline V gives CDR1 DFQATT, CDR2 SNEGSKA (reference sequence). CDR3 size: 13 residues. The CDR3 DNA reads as TGCAGTGCTAGTATGGGGGGCACCGGGGAGCTGTTTTTT. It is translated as CSASMGGTGELFF.

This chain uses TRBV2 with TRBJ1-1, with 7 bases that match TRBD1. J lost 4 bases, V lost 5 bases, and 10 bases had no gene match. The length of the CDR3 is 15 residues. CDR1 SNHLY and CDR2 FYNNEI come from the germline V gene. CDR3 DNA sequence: TGTGCCAGCAGTCAGTCTAGGGGGCTGGTCACTGAAGCTTTCTTT. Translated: CASSQSRGLVTEAFF.

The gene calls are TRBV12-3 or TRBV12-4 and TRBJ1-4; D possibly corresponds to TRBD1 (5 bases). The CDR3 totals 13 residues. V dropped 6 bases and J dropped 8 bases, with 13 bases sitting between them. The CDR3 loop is CASRPGVVEKLFF. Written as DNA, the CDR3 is TGTGCCAGCAGACCGGGGGTAGTCGAAAAACTGTTTTTT.

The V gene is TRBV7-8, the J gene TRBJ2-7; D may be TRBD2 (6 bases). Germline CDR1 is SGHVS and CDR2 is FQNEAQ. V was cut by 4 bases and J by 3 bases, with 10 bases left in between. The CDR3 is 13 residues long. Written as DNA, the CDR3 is TGTGCCAGCAGCTCCGGGAGCGTCTACGAGCAGTACTTC. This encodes CASSSGSVYEQYF.

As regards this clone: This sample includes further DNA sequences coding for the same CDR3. CDR3 loop: CASSYRGREQYF. CDR3 nucleotides: TGTGCCAGCAGCTACAGGGGGCGGGAGCAGTACTTC. The V call is TRBV28, the J call TRBJ2-7; 9 nucleotides agree with TRBD1. Germline-derived CDR1 and CDR2 are MDHEN and SYDVKM. Trimming removed 6 bases from V and 7 bases from J; junction bases left unmatched: 4. The CDR3 loop spans 12 amino acids.

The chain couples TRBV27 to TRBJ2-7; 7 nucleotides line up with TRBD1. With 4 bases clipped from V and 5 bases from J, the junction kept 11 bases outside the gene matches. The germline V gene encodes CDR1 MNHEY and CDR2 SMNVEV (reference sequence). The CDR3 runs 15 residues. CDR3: CASSSLQGNVNEQYF. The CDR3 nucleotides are TGTGCCAGCAGTTCGTTACAGGGGAACGTGAACGAGCAGTACTTC.

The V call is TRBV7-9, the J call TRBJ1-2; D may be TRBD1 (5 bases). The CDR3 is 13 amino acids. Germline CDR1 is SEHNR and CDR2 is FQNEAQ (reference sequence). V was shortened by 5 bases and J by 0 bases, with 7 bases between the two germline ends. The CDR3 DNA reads TGTGCCAGCAGCCGGGGGGCTAACTATGGCTACACCTTC. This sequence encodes CASSRGANYGYTF.

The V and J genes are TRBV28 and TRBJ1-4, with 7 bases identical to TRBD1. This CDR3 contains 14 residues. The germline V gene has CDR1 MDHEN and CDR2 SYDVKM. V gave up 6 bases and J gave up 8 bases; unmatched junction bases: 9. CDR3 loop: CASRIDRVVEKLFF. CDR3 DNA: TGTGCCAGCAGGATAGACAGGGTTGTGGAAAAACTGTTTTTT.

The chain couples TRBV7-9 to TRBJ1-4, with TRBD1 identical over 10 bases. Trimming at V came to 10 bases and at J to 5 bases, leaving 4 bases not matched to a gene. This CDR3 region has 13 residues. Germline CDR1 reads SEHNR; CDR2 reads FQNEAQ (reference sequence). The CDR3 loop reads CATPGQGNEKLFF. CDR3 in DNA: TGTGCCACCCCGGGACAGGGGAATGAAAAACTGTTTTTT.

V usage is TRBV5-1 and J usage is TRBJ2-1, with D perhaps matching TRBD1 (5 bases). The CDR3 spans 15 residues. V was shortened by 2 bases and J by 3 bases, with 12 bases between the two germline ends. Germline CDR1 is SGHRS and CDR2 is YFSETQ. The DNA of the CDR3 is TGCGCCAGCAGCTTTCTGACAGATAACTACAATGAGCAGTTCTTC. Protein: CASSFLTDNYNEQFF.

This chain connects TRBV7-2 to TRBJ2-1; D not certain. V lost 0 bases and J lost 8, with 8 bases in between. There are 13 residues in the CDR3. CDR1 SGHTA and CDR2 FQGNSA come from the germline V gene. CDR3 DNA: TGTGCCAGCAGCTTAGCGCACTTATATGAGCAGTTCTTC. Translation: CASSLAHLYEQFF.

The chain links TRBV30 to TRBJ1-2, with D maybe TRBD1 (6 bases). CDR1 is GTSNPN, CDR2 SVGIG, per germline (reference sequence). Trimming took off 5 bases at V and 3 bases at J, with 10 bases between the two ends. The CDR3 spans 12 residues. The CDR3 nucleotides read TGTGCCTGGCAGGGGTGGGACTATGGCTACACCTTC. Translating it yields CAWQGWDYGYTF.

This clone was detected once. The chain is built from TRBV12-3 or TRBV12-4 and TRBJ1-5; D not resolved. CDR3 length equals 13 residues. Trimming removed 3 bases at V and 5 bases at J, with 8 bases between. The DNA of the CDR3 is TGTGCCAGCAGTTTTTCGAGGGATCAGCCCCAGCATTTT. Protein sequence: CASSFSRDQPQHF.

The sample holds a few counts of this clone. Here the CDR3 reads CASSGGGRGGNSPLHF. CDR3 DNA sequence: TGTGCCAGCAGTGGTGGAGGCAGGGGCGGCAATTCACCCCTCCACTTT. V is TRBV25-1 and J is TRBJ1-6, with a tentative D call TRBD1 (6 bases). CDR3 size: 16 residues. Looked up from germline, CDR1 is MGHDK and CDR2 is SYGVNS. Trimming shortened V by 4 bases and J by 7 bases, and 17 bases separated the two germline ends.

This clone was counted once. DNA of the CDR3: TGTGCCAGCATCCGGGGGAACACTGAAGCTTTCTTT. Amino acid sequence: CASIRGNTEAFF. This chain links TRBV2 with TRBJ1-1; no reliable D call. CDR3 length equals 12 residues. V shed 7 bases and J shed 1 base, with 7 bases lying between them. Germline V lookup: CDR1 SNHLY, CDR2 FYNNEI.

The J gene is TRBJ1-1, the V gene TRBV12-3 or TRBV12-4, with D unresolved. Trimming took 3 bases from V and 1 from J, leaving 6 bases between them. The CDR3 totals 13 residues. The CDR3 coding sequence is TGTGCCAGCAGTTTTTACGGGAACACTGAAGCTTTCTTT. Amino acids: CASSFYGNTEAFF.